This TCR beta chain was identified during a study of CD8+CD57+ T cells in acquired aplastic anemia. Study information: Quantities of DNA derived from sorted CD4+ and CD8+ cells averaged around 3 ug.

This clonotype was detected ten times or more. What it binds is unknown. Study-wide findings and caveats: Sharing between patients and controls was observed for around 27 CD8+ CDR3 sequences. A significant difference in CD8+ Simpson's diversity between patients and controls was not found.

TCR beta VDJ and CDR3 were profiled, and genomic DNA was the template. TCRdb re-analysed the reads in MiXCR, keeping a single row per CDR3 protein. The sample lists about 160,000 distinct CDR3 sequences; roughly 45% were seen once. The sample consisted of sorted CD4+, CD8+, or CD8+CD57+ T cells (not recorded which) from PBMCs. The clonotype comes from a human donor in good health.

CDR3 bases: TGTGCCAGCAGTGAACCGGGTTTGAACACTGAAGCTTTCTTT. Its translation is CASSEPGLNTEAFF. This chain connects TRBV6-1 to TRBJ1-1, with D uncertain. V dropped 2 bases and J dropped 0 bases, with 7 bases sitting between them. The CDR3 is 14 amino acids. Germline CDR1 MNHNS, CDR2 SASEGT.